This T cell receptor (beta chain) was recorded in a study of patients and donors after allogeneic stem cell transplantation (dated by TCRdb to about 2020). CDR1 DFQATT and CDR2 SNEGSKA were looked up in the germline V gene (reference sequence). Relative to germline, V is 6 bases shorter and J is 2 bases shorter, with 10 bases between their ends. The CDR3 runs 12 residues from the cysteine to the phenylalanine. The CDR3 DNA has 36 bases and is translated from base 1. This clonotype was observed a few times. No antigen is known for it. No qualities accompany the bases; no much larger clone lies one base away. Library prep was done by RT-PCR. TCRdb names NextSeq 550 as the instrument used. TCRdb itself trimmed the public reads at Q25 with fastp, ran MiXCR and retained productive beta chains. Rows with one shared CDR3 protein collapse into an entry with the most common genes and DNA. In this sample the table shows over 350,000 distinct CDR3 sequences, more than 15% of which occur a single time. 7.2% of the sample goes to the ten largest clones.

This sequence was found in a human donor who was either an allogeneic HSCT recipient or a stem cell or donor lymphocyte infusion donor (not recorded which). It is not recorded whose cells these are; they may come from a transplant donor. Sequenced input: blood, either unsorted or a sorted T cell fraction (not recorded which). Rearrangement joined TRBV20-1 to TRBJ1-2; D gene: possibly TRBD1, on 5 matching bases. The CDR3 amino acid sequence is: CSANDRNYGYTF. In nucleotide form, the sequence is TGCAGTGCCAACGACAGAAACTATGGCTACACCTTC.